The 11 T cell receptor beta chains below come from one sample, sequenced in a study of CD8+ T cells in alopecia areata. The treatment is: oral pan-JAK inhibitor, 5-10 mg twice daily. TCR sequencing used cDNA made by reverse transcription of extracted RNA. TCRdb's table, derived via immunoSEQ multiplex PCR, lists solely in-frame clones and lacks some. The repertoire holds around 190,000 clones, roughly three fifths seen once, with around 0.7% in the top ten. The sample in question was CD4+ T cells sorted from blood, obtained at week 4, from a patient treated with tofacitinib. All receptors come from a human donor with alopecia areata.

The V gene is TRBV29-1, the J gene TRBJ1-1; 8 bases fit TRBD1. Germline assignment: CDR1 SQVTM and CDR2 ANQGSEA. This CDR3 region has 13 residues. For the CDR3, the DNA is TGCACCTACCGACAGGGGATGAACACTGAAGCTTTCTTT. Amino acid sequence: CTYRQGMNTEAFF.

The rearrangement joins TRBV28 to TRBJ2-7, with D possibly being TRBD1 or TRBD2 (5 bases each). Trimming removed 5 bases at V and 5 bases at J, with 13 bases between. Germline CDR1 reads MDHEN; CDR2 reads SYDVKM. This CDR3 contains 13 residues. This CDR3 is CASSTGLGDEQYF. The CDR3 DNA sequence: TGTGCCAGCAGTACGGGGCTTGGGGACGAGCAGTACTTC.

V and J are TRBV10-2 and TRBJ2-3; 8 bases are shared with TRBD2. Germline values: CDR1 WSHSY, CDR2 SAAADI. The CDR3 is 15 residues long. With V trimmed by 4 bases and J by 5 bases, 8 bases remained unmatched. CDR3 residues: CASSVDSGMGDTQYF. Written as DNA, the CDR3 is TGCGCCAGCAGTGTGGATAGCGGGATGGGAGATACGCAGTATTTT.

This clone was counted a single time. The gene calls are TRBV30 and TRBJ2-1; TRBD2 aligns across 8 bases. Trimming at V came to 5 bases and at J to 8 bases, leaving 8 bases not matched to a gene. The CDR3 is made up of 13 amino acids. The V gene's germline CDR1 is GTSNPN and CDR2 SVGIG (reference sequence). The CDR3 region is CAWGSGGWDEQFF. DNA of the CDR3: TGTGCCTGGGGGAGCGGGGGATGGGATGAGCAGTTCTTC.

The rearrangement uses TRBV30 and TRBJ1-2; a weak D match, TRBD1 (6 bases). Trimming removed 1 base at V and 3 bases at J, with 21 bases between. Germline V gene lookup returns CDR1 GTSNPN and CDR2 SVGIG (reference sequence). This CDR3 has 17 amino acids. Here the CDR3 reads CAWSATHTYQGYYGYTF. In DNA form, the CDR3 reads TGTGCCTGGAGTGCAACCCATACTTACCAGGGGTACTATGGCTACACCTTC.

The chain combines TRBV27 with TRBJ1-5; 8 bases line up with TRBD1. This CDR3 spans 14 amino acids. The V gene's germline CDR1 is MNHEY and CDR2 SMNVEV (reference sequence). Unmatched junction bases numbered 6, after V lost 8 bases and J lost 3 bases. The CDR3 here is CASASTGVNQPQHF. CDR3 nucleotides: TGTGCCAGCGCCTCGACAGGGGTCAATCAGCCCCAGCATTTT.

Worth noting for this clone: Other DNA sequences of this sample code for an identical CDR3. V is TRBV2 and J is TRBJ2-5; D is unclear. Germline CDR1 and CDR2: SNHLY and FYNNEI. The V and J ends lost 4 bases and 4 bases respectively, with 4 bases between them. The CDR3 has 11 residues. Here the CDR3 DNA reads TGTGCCAGCAGTGTGATAGAGACCCAGTACTTC. Translated, it gives CASSVIETQYF.

The rearrangement uses TRBV29-1 and TRBJ2-1, with D possibly TRBD2 on 6 matching bases. V was cut by 7 bases and J by 7 bases, with 14 bases left in between. The CDR3 has 12 residues. The germline CDR1 and CDR2 sequences are SQVTM and ANQGSEA. The CDR3 loop is CSGSAGRNEQFF. The CDR3 coding sequence is TGCAGCGGATCGGCAGGGAGGAATGAGCAGTTCTTC.

The gene calls are TRBV30 and TRBJ2-1, with 10 nucleotides matching TRBD2. V was pared by 0 bases and J by 9 bases, with 8 bases of the junction left unmatched. CDR1 and CDR2 (germline): GTSNPN, SVGIG (reference sequence). CDR3 size: 15 residues. The CDR3 DNA reads as TGTGCCTGGAGTGTAGTTCTAGCGGGAGTGGGTGAGCAGTTCTTC. Its protein is CAWSVVLAGVGEQFF.

The V and J genes are TRBV7-2 and TRBJ1-1; D remains ambiguous. V lost 1 base, J lost 2 bases, and 8 bases lay in between. CDR3 size: 14 residues. Germline V gene lookup returns CDR1 SGHTA and CDR2 FQGNSA. Written as DNA, the CDR3 is TGTGCCAGCAGCTTAGGACCAGTCAACACTGAAGCTTTCTTT. As protein: CASSLGPVNTEAFF.

The CDR3 reads CASTWGENTEAFF. The CDR3 region has the DNA TGTGCCAGCACCTGGGGGGAGAACACTGAAGCTTTCTTT. The V and J genes are TRBV25-1 and TRBJ1-1; D may be TRBD1 (5 bases). The CDR3 has 13 amino acids. Germline-derived CDR1 and CDR2 are MGHDK and SYGVNS. V was pared by 7 bases and J by 1 base, with 10 bases between.